The 14 T cell receptor beta chains presented below share a single source sample, sequenced in a study of blood T cell repertoires in COVID-19 (dated by TCRdb to the early 2020s). The library was prepared using the immunoSEQ multiplex PCR assay. TCRdb holds this immuneACCESS table with in-frame rearrangements only. Some clones are missing; in checked studies, unresolved V genes explain under half, and the rest has no known cause. A total of under 450,000 clones appear in this sample, approximately 88% of them only once. The ten top clones hold 10% to 15% of the sample. Sequencing was carried out using peripheral blood. Receptors originate from a woman between 45 and 65 years old with COVID-19, enrolled during active disease.

The V gene is TRBV2, the J gene TRBJ2-7; TRBD1 agrees at 7 bases. There are 13 residues in the CDR3. V dropped 7 bases and J dropped 4; count of bases not matched to a gene: 7. Looked up from germline, CDR1 is SNHLY and CDR2 is FYNNEI. Written as DNA, the CDR3 is TGTGCCAGCAATTGGGACAGCCGTTACGAGCAGTACTTC. Translation gives CASNWDSRYEQYF.

The chain joins TRBV27 to TRBJ2-1; D is ambiguous. CDR1 is MNHEY, CDR2 SMNVEV, per germline (reference sequence). This CDR3 has 13 residues. The V and J ends lost 6 bases and 4 bases respectively, with 10 bases between them. The CDR3 coding sequence is TGTGCCAGCAGGCCCGTCGGGTACAATGAGCAGTTCTTC. It encodes CASRPVGYNEQFF.

V usage is TRBV9 and J usage is TRBJ1-1; 8 nucleotides align to TRBD1. The CDR3 loop spans 14 amino acids. The germline V gene encodes CDR1 SGDLS and CDR2 YYNGEE. V trimming: 3 bases; J trimming: 7 bases; junction bases outside the gene matches: 8. In DNA, the CDR3 is TGTGCCAGCAGCGCCTCCGGGACAGGCGATGAAGCTTTCTTT. This encodes CASSASGTGDEAFF.

The V gene is TRBV28, the J gene TRBJ1-2; the D is unclear. V was clipped by 2 bases and J by 7 bases, with 11 bases between them. Germline CDR1 and CDR2: MDHEN and SYDVKM. The CDR3 runs to 13 residues. As DNA, the CDR3 is TGTGCCAGCAGTTTAGGCGGGGAGGTTGGCTACACCTTC. It translates to CASSLGGEVGYTF.

CDR3 residues: CASIYIRGTQPQHF. The CDR3 coding sequence is TGTGCCAGCATATACATAAGGGGGACTCAGCCCCAGCATTTT. V and J are TRBV6-5 and TRBJ1-5, with D perhaps matching TRBD1 (6 bases). CDR1 MNHEY and CDR2 SVGAGI come from the germline V gene. Between the trimmed V and J ends, which lost 7 bases and 6 bases, there was a span of 16 bases. The CDR3 extends over 14 amino acids.

To note about this clone: Other DNA variants within this sample encode the same CDR3. The V call is TRBV9, the J call TRBJ1-2; TRBD1 agrees at 7 bases. This CDR3 is built from 13 residues. Germline assignment: CDR1 SGDLS and CDR2 YYNGEE. The ends lost 1 base at V and 4 bases at J; junction bases unmatched: 1. This chain's CDR3 is CASSVSGGYGYTF. Written as DNA, the CDR3 is TGTGCCAGCAGCGTATCAGGGGGCTATGGCTACACCTTC.

This clone was seen a single time. The rearrangement links TRBV5-6 to TRBJ1-1; D is undetermined. The CDR3 is made up of 14 amino acids. Germline V gene data show CDR1 as SGHDT and CDR2 as YYEEEE. The V and J ends lost 0 bases and 3 bases respectively, with 9 bases between them. CDR3 residues: CASSLGSSHTEAFF. CDR3 DNA: TGTGCCAGCAGCTTGGGTAGTTCCCACACTGAAGCTTTCTTT.

The V call is TRBV24-1, the J call TRBJ1-5; 10 bases fit TRBD1. This CDR3 comprises 15 residues. Trimming at V came to 3 bases and at J to 7 bases, leaving 5 bases not matched to a gene. Germline V lookup: CDR1 KGHDR, CDR2 SFDVKD. Here the CDR3 reads CATSDPGQGIQPQHF. The CDR3 coding sequence is TGTGCCACCAGTGATCCGGGACAGGGGATCCAGCCCCAGCATTTT.

The chain carries TRBV28 and TRBJ2-3, with 7 bases that match TRBD1. This CDR3 spans 16 amino acids. The germline CDR1 and CDR2 sequences are MDHEN and SYDVKM. Trimming took 5 bases from V and 4 from J; bases not matched to a gene: 12. The CDR3 reads CASSDIGRGRPDTQYF. DNA of the CDR3: TGTGCCAGCAGTGACATAGGTAGGGGGCGCCCAGATACGCAGTATTTT.

CDR3 in amino acids: CASSQGLNYGYTF. The CDR3 DNA follows: TGTGCCAGCAGCCAGGGACTTAACTATGGCTACACCTTC. The V and J genes are TRBV16 and TRBJ1-2; the D gene is possibly TRBD1 (5 bases). Germline V CDR1 and CDR2: KGHSY, FQNENV. The germline V and J ends were trimmed by 3 bases and 1 base, with 6 bases remaining between them. The CDR3 spans 13 residues.

This clone was counted between two and nine times. The chain joins TRBV5-1 to TRBJ1-4, with a possible D match to TRBD1 (5 bases). Germline CDR1 reads SGHRS; CDR2 reads YFSETQ. This CDR3 comprises 14 residues. The ends were cut back, 0 bases at V and 6 bases at J, with 9 bases in the middle. This CDR3 reads CASSLGDSYEKLFF. CDR3 nucleotides: TGCGCCAGCAGCTTGGGAGACAGTTATGAAAAACTGTTTTTT. Supplemented by reference TRBV5-1 and TRBJ1-4, the full variable domain reads KAGVTQTPRYLIKTRGQQVTLSCSPISGHRSVSWYQQTPGQGLQFLFEYFSETQRNKGNFPGRFSGRQFSNSRSEMNVSTLELGDSALYLCASSLGDSYEKLFFGSGTQLSVL.

V and J are TRBV19 and TRBJ1-4; D is undetermined. Trimming stripped 2 bases from V and 1 base from J, with 8 bases between. This CDR3 has 15 residues. Germline CDR1 LNHDA, CDR2 SQIVND (reference sequence). The CDR3 here is CASSILTETNEKLFF. Here the CDR3 DNA reads TGTGCCAGTAGTATATTAACAGAAACTAATGAAAAACTGTTTTTT. The whole variable domain, filled in from reference TRBV19 and TRBJ1-4, reads DGGITQSPKYLFRKEGQNVTLSCEQNLNHDAMYWYRQDPGQGLRLIYYSQIVNDFQKGDIAEGYSVSREKKESFPLTVTSAQKNPTAFYLCASSILTETNEKLFFGSGTQLSVL.

This CDR3 is CATSDSGYVVRGANVLTF. The CDR3 coding sequence is TGTGCCACCAGTGACTCAGGGTACGTCGTGCGAGGGGCCAACGTCCTGACTTTC. This chain connects TRBV24-1 to TRBJ2-6, with D possibly matching TRBD1 (5 bases). The CDR3 has 18 amino acids. The V gene's germline CDR1 is KGHDR and CDR2 SFDVKD. V was shortened by 4 bases and J by 4 bases, with 19 bases between the two germline ends.

This chain connects TRBV5-1 to TRBJ1-1; D uncertain. The CDR3 runs to 14 residues. Germline loops: CDR1 SGHRS, CDR2 YFSETQ. The ends were cut back, 0 bases at V and 0 bases at J, with 6 bases in the middle. The CDR3 spells CASSLDGVNTEAFF. The CDR3 coding sequence is TGCGCCAGCAGCTTGGACGGGGTGAACACTGAAGCTTTCTTT.